A single sample gave rise to the 12 T cell receptor beta chains below, sequenced in a study of blood T cell repertoires in COVID-19 (dated by TCRdb to about 2020). The receptor library was made with the immunoSEQ multiplex PCR assay. TCRdb obtained this table from immuneACCESS and retained in-frame rearrangements with V and J assigned. These tables miss some clones; where compared with another copy, unresolved V genes account for less than half of the shortfall, and the remainder is unexplained. The sample records some 150,000 clones, over 75% of which are singletons. Of the sample, 2.5% to 3.5% falls within the top ten clones. Sequencing used peripheral blood. The origin of the receptors is a woman aged 60-75 years with active COVID-19.

This chain uses TRBV5-1 with TRBJ2-2; maybe TRBD2 (5 bases). The CDR3 runs to 13 residues. The germline V gene encodes CDR1 SGHRS and CDR2 YFSETQ. V shed 5 bases and J shed 3 bases, with 8 bases lying between them. The CDR3 DNA sequence: TGCGCCAGCAGAGAGGGATACACCGGGGAGCTGTTTTTT. Amino acid sequence: CASREGYTGELFF.

This chain joins TRBV28 and TRBJ2-7; maybe TRBD2 (6 bases). CDR3 length equals 16 residues. The germline V gene encodes CDR1 MDHEN and CDR2 SYDVKM. Trimming took off 4 bases at V and 5 bases at J, with 21 bases between the two ends. CDR3 DNA: TGTGCCAGCAGTTGGGGAGCAGCGGGCGGCGCGGACGAGCAGTACTTC. Its translation is CASSWGAAGGADEQYF.

The V and J genes are TRBV5-6 and TRBJ2-5; 7 bases match TRBD1. The CDR3 runs 14 residues. Germline V gene lookup returns CDR1 SGHDT and CDR2 YYEEEE. V lost 4 bases, J lost 5 bases, and 8 bases stayed unmatched. The CDR3 nucleotides are TGTGCCAGCAGCCTGAAAACAGGGGATGAGACCCAGTACTTC. This encodes CASSLKTGDETQYF.

Turning to this clone: A junction boundary mismatches the germline segment, possibly from a read error. V and J are TRBV14 and TRBJ2-1; D is perhaps TRBD2 (6 bases). The CDR3 covers 15 residues. Germline V gene sequence: CDR1 SGHDN, CDR2 FVKESK. In nucleotides, the CDR3 is TGTGCCAGCAGCCAAGTTAGCGGAGCCTACAGTGAGCAGTTCTTC. This codes for CASSQVSGAYSEQFF.

The chain recombines TRBV7-3 with TRBJ2-2, with 14 bases that match TRBD2. The CDR3 length is 16 residues. Germline V gene data show CDR1 as SGHTA and CDR2 as FQGTGA. The junction had 5 bases not matched to a gene; V was cut back by 6 bases and J by 5 bases. The CDR3 region is CASSPGLAGGTGELFF. Written as DNA, the CDR3 is TGTGCCAGCAGTCCCGGACTAGCGGGAGGTACCGGGGAGCTGTTTTTT.

CDR3 DNA sequence: TGTGCCAGCAGCGATGATCCGGGACTAGCGGGATACAATGAGCAGTTCTTC. Residues: CASSDDPGLAGYNEQFF. The V and J genes are TRBV4-2 and TRBJ2-1; 13 nucleotides line up with TRBD2. This CDR3 is 17 amino acids long. Germline V gene lookup returns CDR1 LGHNA and CDR2 YNFKEQ. After removal of 5 bases from V and 4 bases from J, the junction contained 8 bases not matched to a gene.

V and J are TRBV11-2 and TRBJ2-1, with 11 bases identical to TRBD2. V lost 5 bases to trimming and J lost 0 bases; unmatched junction nucleotides: 12. The CDR3 extends over 19 amino acids. Germline-derived CDR1 and CDR2 are SGHAT and FQNNGV. The CDR3 nucleotides are TGTGCCAGCAGCCCGTCAGGACTAGCGGGTGGGGGCTCCTACAATGAGCAGTTCTTC. Translating gives CASSPSGLAGGGSYNEQFF.

This clone came up once. The rearrangement links TRBV4-2 to TRBJ2-5; D is unresolved. Germline V gene sequence: CDR1 LGHNA, CDR2 YNFKEQ. Trimming took off 0 bases at V and 4 bases at J, with 9 bases between the two ends. This CDR3 contains 14 residues. CDR3 nucleotide sequence: TGTGCCAGCAGCCAAGATACGACGGGAGAGACCCAGTACTTC. Encoded protein: CASSQDTTGETQYF.

The rearrangement joins TRBV11-2 to TRBJ2-4, with D unresolved. The V gene's germline CDR1 is SGHAT and CDR2 FQNNGV. This CDR3 is built from 15 residues. V was cut by 4 bases and J by 2 bases, with 12 bases left in between. CDR3 loop: CASSSPFATKNIQYF. DNA for the CDR3: TGTGCCAGCAGCTCCCCTTTTGCGACCAAAAACATTCAGTACTTC.

V usage is TRBV19 and J usage is TRBJ1-3, with 7 bases that match TRBD1. The CDR3 is made up of 14 amino acids. CDR1 and CDR2 (germline): LNHDA, SQIVND (reference sequence). V shed 5 bases and J 4 bases; nucleotides not matched to a gene: 5. As DNA, the CDR3 is TGTGCCAGTAGTCGTTACAGGGGAGGAAACACCATATATTTT. Amino acids: CASSRYRGGNTIYF.

There are a few counts of this clone. V is TRBV28 and J is TRBJ1-1, with D unresolved. Trimming took off 5 bases at V and 2 bases at J, with 15 bases between the two ends. The CDR3 totals 15 residues. The germline gives CDR1 MDHEN, CDR2 SYDVKM. CDR3 in amino acids: CASSLDGGVNTEAFF. CDR3 in DNA: TGTGCCAGCAGTCTCGACGGCGGCGTTAACACTGAAGCTTTCTTT.

The chain has TRBV11-2 and TRBJ2-2; 9 bases are shared with TRBD2. V shed 7 bases and J 6 bases; nucleotides not matched to a gene: 6. This CDR3 is built from 14 residues. Germline CDR1 SGHAT, CDR2 FQNNGV. The CDR3 reads CASKRGVGAGELFF. CDR3 bases: TGTGCCAGCAAGCGGGGGGTTGGGGCCGGGGAGCTGTTTTTT.